These T cell receptor beta chains were read from a single sample in a study of vaccination and CD4 T cells after COVID-19. TCRdb used MiXCR to reprocess the PCR reads, holding one entry per CDR3 protein. Of some 2,800 distinct CDR3 sequences in the sample, about two fifths were seen once. These TCRs' antigens remain unknown. The sample comprised CD4+ T cells from blood, cultured in vitro. Every receptor here comes from a human donor in good health. CDR3s include the opening cysteine and the closing phenylalanine or tryptophan. The D gene is left open where the match is weak. The size field is filled for only some rows; it gives once, few, many or a size class.

v_gene	d_gene	abundance	j_gene	CDR3nt	CDR3aa
TRBV10-3	TRBD2	-	TRBJ2-5	TGTGCCTCTACGTCCGGGACTAGCGGGAGTGAGACCCAGTACTTC	CASTSGTSGSETQYF
TRBV5-4	-	-	TRBJ2-3	TGTGCCAGCAGCACCGATACAGATACGCAGTATTTT	CASSTDTDTQYF
TRBV15	-	few	TRBJ1-2	TGTGCCACCAGCAGAGTTCCGGGAACGAGGGGCTACACCTTC	CATSRVPGTRGYTF
TRBV29-1	TRBD1	-	TRBJ2-3	TGCAGCGATGCGGGGACAGGGGTAGATACGCAGTATTTT	CSDAGTGVDTQYF
TRBV15	TRBD2	-	TRBJ2-7	TGTGCCACCAGCAGAGGGCTAGCGGGGGGATACGAGCAGTACTTC	CATSRGLAGGYEQYF
TRBV28	TRBD2	-	TRBJ2-5	TGTGCCAGCAGTTCGGTCCAGGGGGCCGTGACTAGCGGGGGTCCCCACCGGGAGACCCAGTACTTC	CASSSVQGAVTSGGPHRETQYF
TRBV20-1	-	-	TRBJ2-1	TGCAGTGCGGAACAGGGCTATGAGCAGTTCTTC	CSAEQGYEQFF
TRBV5-5	-	few	TRBJ1-5	TGTGCCAGCAGCTTGTCTGAGGGTCAGCCCCAGCATTTT	CASSLSEGQPQHF
TRBV10-1	TRBD2	-	TRBJ2-7	TGCGCCAGCAGTGAGTCCAGCGGGAGTAACTACGAGCAGTACTTC	CASSESSGSNYEQYF
TRBV5-1	-	-	TRBJ2-7	TGCGCCAGCAGTGAACAGGGCGCAACAACCGGCGAGCAGTACTTC	CASSEQGATTGEQYF
TRBV20-1	TRBD2	-	TRBJ2-3	TGCAGTGCTAGAGAGTTCGGCGGGAGGATAGCAGATACGCAGTATTTT	CSAREFGGRIADTQYF
TRBV27	-	few	TRBJ1-1	TGTGCCAGCAGCCGAGGGGATGGGAACACTGAAGCTTTCTTT	CASSRGDGNTEAFF
TRBV12-3/TRBV12-4	-	-	TRBJ2-1	TGTGCCAGCAGGAAGGGCGCCGCTATAGATGAGCAGTTCTTC	CASRKGAAIDEQFF
TRBV19	-	-	TRBJ1-1	TGTGCCAGTACGGGGTCTTGGAACACTGAAGCTTTCTTT	CASTGSWNTEAFF
TRBV3-1	TRBD1	-	TRBJ1-6	TGTGCCAGCAGTCAGGACAGGGAGGGTTCACCCCTCCACTTT	CASSQDREGSPLHF
TRBV2	TRBD1	few	TRBJ1-6	TGTGCCAGCAGTTACAGGACAGGGGTAAATTCACCCCTCCACTTT	CASSYRTGVNSPLHF
TRBV30	-	-	TRBJ2-3	TGTGCCTGGAGCTTTACGACAGATACGCAGTATTTT	CAWSFTTDTQYF
TRBV19	-	few	TRBJ2-7	TGTGCCAGTAGTATCGGTGGCAGTAAAAGCTACGAGCAGTACTTC	CASSIGGSKSYEQYF
TRBV2	TRBD1	-	TRBJ2-4	TGTGCCAGCAGAGGACAGGGTAGCATTCAGTACTTC	CASRGQGSIQYF
TRBV7-7	-	-	TRBJ2-7	TGTGCCAGCAGCTTAGCGTCAGGGAAGCCCTACGAGCAGTACTTC	CASSLASGKPYEQYF
TRBV7-3	-	few	TRBJ2-5	TGTGCCAGCAGCCCGGACATGGAAGAGACCCAGTACTTC	CASSPDMEETQYF
TRBV4-3	-	once	TRBJ1-2	TGCGCCAGCAGCCAAGAAACGAACACCCTCTACACCTTC	CASSQETNTLYTF
TRBV5-1	-	few	TRBJ2-5	TGCGCCAGCAGCTTGGGGGGGACGACAGGCCAAGAGACCCAGTACTTC	CASSLGGTTGQETQYF
TRBV20-1	-	few	TRBJ2-6	TGCAGTGCTAGAGCTCCGCCAGGGGCTCCCTCTGGGGCCAACGTCCTGACTTTC	CSARAPPGAPSGANVLTF
TRBV6-2/TRBV6-3	TRBD1	-	TRBJ1-5	TGTGCCAGCTCCCATGGGAACAGGGGATATCAGCCCCAGCATTTT	CASSHGNRGYQPQHF